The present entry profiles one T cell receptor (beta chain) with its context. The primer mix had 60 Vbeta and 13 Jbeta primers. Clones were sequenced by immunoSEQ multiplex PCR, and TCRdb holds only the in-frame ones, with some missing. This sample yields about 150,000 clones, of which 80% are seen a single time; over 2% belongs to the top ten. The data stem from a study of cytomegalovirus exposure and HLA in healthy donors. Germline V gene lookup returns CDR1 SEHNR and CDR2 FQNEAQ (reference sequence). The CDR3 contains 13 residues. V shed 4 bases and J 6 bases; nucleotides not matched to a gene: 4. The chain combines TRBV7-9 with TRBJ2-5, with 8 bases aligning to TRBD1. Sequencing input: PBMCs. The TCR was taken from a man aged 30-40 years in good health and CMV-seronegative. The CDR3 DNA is TGTGCCAGCAGCTACAGGGACAGGAAGACCCAGTACTTC. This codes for CASSYRDRKTQYF.